This is a list of T cell receptor beta chains from one sample in a study of OX40 agonist ivuxolimab in advanced cancers. Sequencing was performed with immunoSEQ multiplex PCR; in TCRdb, only in-frame clones are kept and a portion is missing. The sample carries 100,000 to 150,000 clones, approximately 90% recorded once. This sample comprised CD4+ or CD8+ T cells sorted from blood, obtained in a trial of the OX40 agonist ivuxolimab. The receptors originated from an adult with an advanced solid tumor such as melanoma, head and neck, liver or kidney cancer. CDR3s include the opening cysteine and the closing phenylalanine or tryptophan. The D gene is left open where the match is weak. Size tells how often a clone was seen (once, few, many) or the class of an expanded clone, and some rows leave it out.

j_gene | v_gene | abundance | d_gene | CDR3aa | CDR3nt
TRBJ1-6 | TRBV27 | - | - | CASRHRETHSPLHF | TGTGCCAGCAGGCACAGGGAGACCCACTCACCCCTCCACTTT
TRBJ2-6 | TRBV13 | - | TRBD1 | CASSLGQTSGANVLTF | TGTGCCAGCAGCCTGGGACAGACCTCTGGGGCCAACGTCCTGACTTTC
TRBJ1-5 | TRBV19 | few | - | CASSTWTPGGNQPQHF | TGTGCCAGTAGTACTTGGACCCCCGGGGGCAATCAGCCCCAGCATTTT
TRBJ2-3 | TRBV19 | - | TRBD1 | CASRTGMASTDTQYF | TGTGCCAGTAGGACAGGGATGGCTAGCACAGATACGCAGTATTTT
TRBJ1-2 | TRBV27 | - | - | CASSLREGLNYGYTF | TGTGCCAGCAGTTTAAGGGAGGGACTTAACTATGGCTACACCTTC
TRBJ1-5 | TRBV7-2 | - | - | CASSLAPTVSNQPQHF | TGTGCCAGCAGCTTAGCCCCGACAGTTAGCAATCAGCCCCAGCATTTT
TRBJ2-7 | TRBV27 | - | TRBD2 | CASRLGTSGSYEQYF | TGTGCCAGCAGACTAGGGACTAGCGGGTCTTACGAGCAGTACTTC
TRBJ1-1 | TRBV28 | - | - | CASSFGSGRGNTEAFF | -
TRBJ2-5 | TRBV5-1 | - | - | CASSLVGTSQETQYF | TGCGCCAGCAGCTTGGTCGGGACGTCTCAAGAGACCCAGTACTTC
TRBJ1-5 | TRBV6-1 | - | - | CASSDPGRGYQPQHF | TGTGCCAGCAGCGACCCGGGCAGGGGTTATCAGCCCCAGCATTTT
TRBJ1-1 | TRBV4-2 | once | - | CASSQDTDRINTEAFF | TGTGCCAGCAGCCAAGATACGGATCGGATAAACACTGAAGCTTTCTTT
TRBJ1-4 | TRBV6-5 | - | - | CASSLTDGNEKLFF | TGTGCCAGCAGTCTGACAGACGGTAATGAAAAACTGTTTTTT
TRBJ1-5 | TRBV10-3 | - | - | CAIRGGEGQPQHF | TGTGCCATCCGTGGGGGGGAGGGTCAGCCCCAGCATTTT
TRBJ2-5 | TRBV7-6 | - | - | CASSYRVETQYF | TGTGCCAGCAGTTACAGGGTCGAGACCCAGTACTTC
TRBJ1-2 | TRBV6-1 | - | - | CASSPGGANYGYTF | TGTGCCAGCAGTCCCGGGGGAGCTAACTATGGCTACACCTTC
TRBJ2-1 | TRBV19 | - | - | CASSIGQYNEQFF | TGTGCCAGTAGTATAGGACAGTACAATGAGCAGTTCTTC
TRBJ2-7 | TRBV6-1 | - | TRBD2 | CASTPGGTNSYEQYF | TGTGCCAGCACCCCAGGAGGGACTAACTCCTACGAGCAGTACTTC
TRBJ2-4 | TRBV18 | - | TRBD1 | CASTEGAAKNIQYF | TGTGCCAGCACTGAGGGGGCTGCCAAAAACATTCAGTACTTC
TRBJ1-6 | TRBV21-1 | - | - | CASSDRGYNSPLHF | TGTGCCAGCAGCGACAGGGGCTATAATTCACCCCTCCACTTT
TRBJ2-3 | TRBV7-2 | - | TRBD1 | CASSLRLTGGGDTQYF | TGTGCCAGCAGCCTAAGGCTGACAGGGGGCGGTGATACGCAGTATTTT
TRBJ2-3 | TRBV7-6 | - | TRBD2 | CASSLAAAGSTDTQYF | TGTGCCAGCAGCTTAGCGGCAGCGGGAAGCACAGATACGCAGTATTTT
TRBJ1-5 | TRBV28 | few | - | CASSRVSGSNQPQHF | TGTGCCAGCAGTCGGGTCTCGGGGAGCAATCAGCCCCAGCATTTT
TRBJ1-4 | TRBV18 | - | TRBD1 | CASSPQGASNEKLFF | TGTGCCAGCTCACCCCAGGGGGCTTCTAATGAAAAACTGTTTTTT
TRBJ1-5 | TRBV7-8 | - | TRBD1 | CASSLSGTGPPIDQPQHF | TGTGCCAGCAGCCTATCCGGGACAGGGCCGCCGATAGACCAGCCCCAGCATTTT
TRBJ2-7 | TRBV6-6 | - | TRBD2 | CASSPQTSGSYEQYF | TGTGCCAGCAGTCCTCAGACTAGCGGGTCCTACGAGCAGTACTTC
TRBJ2-3 | TRBV6-6 | - | - | CASRDVVTDTQYF | TGTGCCAGCAGAGACGTGGTAACAGATACGCAGTATTTT
TRBJ2-3 | TRBV19 | - | - | CASSITVLTDTQYF | TGTGCCAGTAGTATAACCGTGCTCACAGATACGCAGTATTTT
TRBJ1-5 | TRBV6-6 | - | - | CASTTQKLGPIQPQHF | TGTGCCAGCACCACCCAGAAGCTGGGCCCGATACAGCCCCAGCATTTT
TRBJ1-5 | TRBV7-6 | - | - | CASSLGGWGDQPQHF | TGTGCCAGCAGCTTAGGTGGCTGGGGAGATCAGCCCCAGCATTTT
TRBJ2-5 | TRBV15 | - | - | CATNIMDGREQYF | TGTGCCACCAATATCATGGACGGCAGGGAGCAGTACTTC
TRBJ1-2 | TRBV27 | few | TRBD1 | CASSSDRGYYGYTF | TGTGCCAGCAGTTCAGACAGGGGTTACTATGGCTACACCTTC
TRBJ2-5 | TRBV6-1 | - | - | CASSEVYTPGETQYF | TGTGCCAGCAGTGAAGTTTACACGCCCGGGGAGACCCAGTACTTC
TRBJ1-5 | TRBV4-1 | few | - | CASSQDPGTNQPQHF | TGCGCCAGCAGCCAGGACCCTGGGACAAATCAGCCCCAGCATTTT
TRBJ1-4 | TRBV6-1 | - | TRBD1 | CASSAWTGGFGEKLFF | TGTGCCAGCAGTGCGTGGACAGGGGGCTTTGGGGAAAAACTGTTTTTT